These T cell receptor beta chains were read from a single sample in a study of blood T cell repertoires in COVID-19. Clones were read by immunoSEQ multiplex PCR, and TCRdb kept only the in-frame ones, dropping some. The sample shows 200,000 to 250,000 clones, roughly four fifths of them seen only once. Sequenced sample: peripheral blood. The receptor set was obtained from a woman in her thirties or forties with acute or convalescent COVID-19. Each CDR3 is given with its conserved first and last residue. The D gene is left open where the match is weak. Clone size is shown for a subset of rows, as once, few, many or a class of expanded clone.

.,once,TRBV5-1,TRBJ2-7,CASSLDRPGVQYF,TGCGCCAGCAGCTTGGATCGTCCGGGAGTGCAGTACTTC
.,.,TRBV9,TRBJ2-2,CASSVALTGELFF,TGTGCCAGCAGCGTAGCCCTAACCGGGGAGCTGTTTTTT
.,.,TRBV7-9,TRBJ2-1,CASSPRGPSTGEQFF,TGTGCCAGCAGCCCTCGGGGTCCTAGTACGGGCGAGCAGTTCTTC
.,once,TRBV5-1,TRBJ2-5,CASSLLLGQSQETQYF,TGCGCCAGCAGCTTACTGTTAGGACAGTCTCAAGAGACCCAGTACTTC
.,.,TRBV30,TRBJ1-1,CAWSGQTNTEAFF,TGTGCCTGGAGTGGACAGACGAACACTGAAGCTTTCTTT
.,.,TRBV20-1,TRBJ2-1,CSANEAGAVSYNEQFF,TGCAGTGCTAATGAGGCAGGGGCCGTCTCCTACAATGAGCAGTTCTTC
.,.,TRBV30,TRBJ2-5,CAWSVITGGGETQYF,TGTGCCTGGAGCGTAATCACAGGGGGGGGCGAGACCCAGTACTTC
.,.,TRBV6-5,TRBJ1-1,CASSWTRNTEAFF,TGTGCCAGCAGTTGGACAAGGAACACTGAAGCTTTCTTT
.,.,TRBV5-5,TRBJ1-6,CASSFGNSPLHF,TGTGCCAGCAGCTTCGGGAATTCACCCCTCCACTTT
.,.,TRBV11-2,TRBJ1-2,CASSRGNYGYTF,TGTGCCAGCAGCCGAGGGAACTATGGCTACACCTTC
TRBD1,few,TRBV19,TRBJ1-4,CASSIGQEQEKLFF,TGTGCCAGTAGTATCGGACAGGAACAAGAAAAACTGTTTTTT
.,.,TRBV11-1,TRBJ1-1,CASSPEGLSNTEAFF,TGTGCCAGCAGCCCGGAGGGGTTAAGCAACACTGAAGCTTTCTTT
TRBD2,.,TRBV5-1,TRBJ2-1,CASSLVAGGSNEQFF,TGCGCCAGCAGCTTGGTAGCGGGAGGGTCGAATGAGCAGTTCTTC
TRBD2,.,TRBV4-2,TRBJ2-1,CASSLKVGREDYEQFF,TGTGCCAGCAGCCTAAAAGTGGGACGGGAGGACTATGAGCAGTTCTTC
.,.,TRBV27,TRBJ2-7,CASSPYRSSYEQYF,TGTGCCAGCAGTCCCTACCGGAGCTCCTACGAGCAGTACTTC
TRBD2,.,TRBV11-3,TRBJ2-1,CASSLDREAGVSYNEQFF,TGTGCCAGCAGCTTAGATAGGGAGGCGGGAGTCTCCTACAATGAGCAGTTCTTC
TRBD2,few,TRBV11-2,TRBJ2-5,CASSQRTSGRYSVQETQYF,TGTGCCAGCAGCCAAAGGACTAGCGGGAGGTATTCCGTTCAAGAGACCCAGTACTTC
TRBD2,few,TRBV4-3,TRBJ2-7,CASSQGIGLAGGYEQYF,TGCGCCAGCAGCCAGGGTATCGGACTAGCGGGAGGCTACGAGCAGTACTTC
.,once,TRBV11-2,TRBJ1-5,CASSLDARAQPQHF,TGTGCCAGCAGCTTAGATGCGAGGGCTCAGCCCCAGCATTTT
TRBD2,.,TRBV24-1,TRBJ2-3,CATSDRRGAGGMLDTQYF,TGTGCCACCAGTGACCGTAGAGGCGCGGGAGGGATGTTGGATACGCAGTATTTT
TRBD1,.,TRBV7-9,TRBJ2-3,CASSLALRGQWQYF,TGTGCCAGCAGCTTAGCGTTAAGGGGACAGTGGCAGTATTTT
TRBD2,.,TRBV5-5,TRBJ2-3,CASSQKIAGGRVDTQYF,TGCGCCAGCAGCCAGAAGATAGCGGGGGGGCGGGTTGATACGCAGTATTTT
.,.,TRBV18,TRBJ2-5,CASSPNTVEGQETQYF,TGTGCCAGCTCACCGAATACAGTTGAGGGCCAAGAGACCCAGTACTTC
.,.,TRBV11-2,TRBJ1-2,CASSLVRQGNYGYTF,TGTGCCAGCAGCTTAGTTCGGCAGGGTAACTATGGCTACACCTTC
TRBD2,.,TRBV12-5,TRBJ2-7,CASHPLSGSLHEQYF,TGTGCTAGTCACCCCCTTAGCGGGAGCCTCCACGAGCAGTACTTC
TRBD1,.,TRBV29-1,TRBJ1-1,CSVVFRDRETEAFF,TGCAGCGTTGTCTTCCGGGACAGGGAGACTGAAGCTTTCTTT
TRBD1,.,TRBV2,TRBJ1-3,CASSNSQGINTIYF,TGTGCCAGCAGTAACTCACAGGGGATAAACACCATATATTTT
TRBD2,.,TRBV5-5,TRBJ2-1,CASSFTSGRHNEQFF,TGTGCCAGCAGCTTTACTAGCGGGAGACACAATGAGCAGTTCTTC
TRBD2,.,TRBV3-1/TRBV3-2,TRBJ2-2,CASSHPKPGTSGTGELFF,TGTGCCAGCAGCCACCCAAAACCCGGGACTAGCGGGACCGGGGAGCTGTTTTTT
.,.,TRBV6-4,TRBJ2-7,CASSESAASWAYEQYF,TGTGCCAGCAGTGAATCGGCGGCCTCTTGGGCCTACGAGCAGTACTTC
.,.,TRBV5-4,TRBJ2-7,CASSLPTGYEQYF,TGTGCCAGCAGCTTGCCGACAGGTTACGAGCAGTACTTC
.,.,TRBV5-4,TRBJ2-3,CASSSSGGGMADTQYF,TGTGCCAGCAGCTCCTCCGGGGGAGGAATGGCAGATACGCAGTATTTT
TRBD2,.,TRBV29-1,TRBJ2-5,CSVEGGRAPQETQYF,TGCAGCGTTGAAGGTGGGAGGGCACCCCAAGAGACCCAGTACTTC
TRBD1,.,TRBV18,TRBJ1-1,CASSPRQGALVDTEAFF,TGTGCCAGCTCACCAAGGCAGGGGGCATTGGTGGACACTGAAGCTTTCTTT
.,.,TRBV5-1,TRBJ2-1,CASSLAGLPLNEQFF,TGCGCCAGCAGCTTGGCCGGACTTCCTTTGAATGAGCAGTTCTTC
.,few,TRBV7-9,TRBJ1-6,CASSAGLLPLHF,TGTGCCAGCAGCGCTGGACTTTTACCCCTCCACTTT
.,.,TRBV15,TRBJ2-1,CATSRDLSDEQFF,TGTGCCACCAGCAGAGATTTGTCCGATGAGCAGTTCTTC
.,few,TRBV7-2,TRBJ2-7,CASSYFPLGGEQYF,TGTGCCAGCAGCTATTTCCCACTCGGCGGCGAGCAGTACTTC
.,.,TRBV15,TRBJ1-2,CATSRDGRVGYGYTF,TGTGCCACCAGCAGAGATGGGCGTGTGGGCTATGGCTACACCTTC
.,once,TRBV27,TRBJ2-5,CASSPQETQYF,TGTGCCAGCAGTCCACAAGAGACCCAGTACTTC
TRBD1,.,TRBV5-6,TRBJ1-1,CASRGTGMNTEAFF,TGTGCCAGCAGGGGGACAGGGATGAACACTGAAGCTTTCTTT
TRBD2,.,TRBV7-2,TRBJ2-3,CASRFGLAGTDTQYF,TGTGCCAGCAGATTTGGACTAGCGGGCACAGATACGCAGTATTTT
TRBD2,.,TRBV5-4,TRBJ2-5,CASSWGGERQETQYF,TGTGCCAGCAGCTGGGGAGGGGAGAGGCAAGAGACCCAGTACTTC
.,.,TRBV2,TRBJ1-2,CASSGGGDYGYTF,TGTGCCAGCAGTGGCGGAGGGGACTATGGCTACACCTTC
TRBD2,once,TRBV29-1,TRBJ2-1,CSVDSSGNGYNEQFF,TGCAGCGTGGACAGTAGCGGGAACGGCTACAATGAGCAGTTCTTC
.,.,TRBV21-1,TRBJ1-2,CASSSGGQGCDYGYTF,TGTGCCAGCAGCTCTGGGGGACAGGGATGTGACTATGGCTACACCTTC
TRBD1,.,TRBV11-2,TRBJ1-5,CASSPGQGQHQPQHF,TGTGCCAGCAGCCCAGGACAGGGGCAGCATCAGCCCCAGCATTTT
.,.,TRBV30,TRBJ2-6,CAWSVGGYGANVLTF,TGTGCCTGGAGTGTCGGGGGTTACGGGGCCAACGTCCTGACTTTC
TRBD1,.,TRBV19,TRBJ2-5,CATKGDRGLKTQYF,TGTGCCACCAAAGGGGACAGGGGGTTGAAGACCCAGTACTTC
TRBD1,.,TRBV3-1/TRBV3-2,TRBJ1-2,CASSQGTGNRYYGYTF,TGTGCCAGCAGCCAGGGGACAGGGAACAGGTACTATGGCTACACCTTC
TRBD1,once,TRBV14,TRBJ1-2,CASSQEHTGGFYGYTF,TGTGCCAGCAGCCAAGAGCATACAGGGGGTTTCTATGGCTACACCTTC
.,.,TRBV5-6,TRBJ2-3,CASSLDRVSTDTQYF,TGTGCCAGCAGCCTTGACCGGGTCAGCACAGATACGCAGTATTTT
.,.,TRBV29-1,TRBJ1-2,CSVNQGQGYGYTF,TGCAGCGTTAACCAGGGTCAGGGCTATGGCTACACCTTC
TRBD2,.,TRBV15,TRBJ2-3,CATSRGTSEDTQYF,TGTGCCACCAGCAGAGGGACTAGCGAAGATACGCAGTATTTT